This T cell receptor beta chain was sequenced in a study of T-cell memory formation after mild COVID-19. This clonotype has only a few counts. TCRdb passed the 5' RACE reads through MiXCR, listing each CDR3 protein once. The repertoire holds 470,000 or so distinct CDR3 sequences, with about 20% as singletons. The TCR originated in an adult woman who had mild COVID-19 (a few samples of this study predate the infection). Cell type and time point are not known. Input material: PBMCs or a T cell subset sorted from them (not recorded which).

The CDR3 loop is CASSLEGPQETQYF. The CDR3 DNA is TGTGCCAGCAGCTTAGAGGGGCCCCAAGAGACCCAGTACTTC. V is TRBV7-9 and J is TRBJ2-5; maybe TRBD1 (5 bases). V shed 1 base and J shed 1 base, with 7 bases lying between them. This CDR3 has 14 amino acids. Per the germline V gene, CDR1 is SEHNR and CDR2 is FQNEAQ (reference sequence). Complete variable domain (other parts from reference TRBV7-9 and TRBJ2-5): DTGVSQNPRHKITKRGQNVTFRCDPISEHNRLYWYRQTLGQGPEFLTYFQNEAQLEKSRLLSDRFSAERPKGSFSTLEIQRTEQGDSAMYLCASSLEGPQETQYFGPGTRLLVL.